This T cell receptor beta chain was recovered during a study of cytotoxic CD8 clonotypes in ibrutinib-treated CLL. Extraction of around 2 micrograms of genomic DNA from cryopreserved PBMCs supplied material for TCR beta libraries. V was cut by 0 bases and J by 4 bases, with 7 bases left in between. The CDR3 loop spans 13 amino acids. The germline CDR1 and CDR2 sequences are GTSNPN and SVGIG (reference sequence). The study's findings and limits: Rare overall, public clonotypes shrank or held steady under therapy. Baseline clonality, above age-matched healthy donor levels, tracked circulating CD8+ T-cell counts. At ibrutinib response, clonality increased, and at progression it declined back toward baseline.

The assay was immunoSEQ multiplex PCR, and TCRdb's table has in-frame clones only and misses some. The sample includes under 200,000 clones, roughly four fifths of them seen just once. This clone was seen only a few times. Its specificity is unknown. The chain combines TRBV30 with TRBJ1-5, with D unclear. Source: PBMCs, taken after 24 months of ibrutinib treatment. This TCR was recovered from a human donor with chronic lymphocytic leukemia. CDR3 amino acids: CAWSVSENQPQHF. DNA for the CDR3: TGTGCCTGGAGTGTATCGGAGAATCAGCCCCAGCATTTT. Full variable domain (outside the CDR3, taken from reference TRBV30 and TRBJ1-5): SQTIHQWPATLVQPVGSPLSLECTVEGTSNPNLYWYRQAAGRGLQLLFYSVGIGQISSEVPQNLSASRPQDRQFILSSKKLLLSDSGFYLCAWSVSENQPQHFGDGTRLSIL.